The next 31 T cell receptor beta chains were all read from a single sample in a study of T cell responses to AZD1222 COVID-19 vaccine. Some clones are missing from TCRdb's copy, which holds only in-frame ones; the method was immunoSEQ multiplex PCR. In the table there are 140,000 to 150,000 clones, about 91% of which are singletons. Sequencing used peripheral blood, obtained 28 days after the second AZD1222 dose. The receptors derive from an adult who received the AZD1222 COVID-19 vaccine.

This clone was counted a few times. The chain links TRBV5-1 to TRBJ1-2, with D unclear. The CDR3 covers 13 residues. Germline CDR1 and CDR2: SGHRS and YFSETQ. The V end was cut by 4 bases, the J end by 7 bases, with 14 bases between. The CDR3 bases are TGCGCCAGCAGCACCGGCCTTTCAGGTGGCTACACCTTC. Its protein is CASSTGLSGGYTF.

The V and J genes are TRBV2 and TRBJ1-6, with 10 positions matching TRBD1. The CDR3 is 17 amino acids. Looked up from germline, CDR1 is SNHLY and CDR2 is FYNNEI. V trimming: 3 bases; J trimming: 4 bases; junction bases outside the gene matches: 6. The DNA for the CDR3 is TGTGCCAGCAGTGACCAGACAGGGGGCGGGTATAATTCACCCCTCCACTTT. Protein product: CASSDQTGGGYNSPLHF.

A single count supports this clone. CDR3 nucleotide sequence: TGTGCCAGCAGCGCGGGGGGGGGTGACAGGGACACTGAAGCTTTCTTT. As protein: CASSAGGGDRDTEAFF. This rearrangement joins TRBV5-8 to TRBJ1-1; 7 nucleotides agree with TRBD1. This CDR3 spans 16 amino acids. The germline gives CDR1 SGHTS, CDR2 YDEGEE. The J segment lost 3 bases and the V segment lost 4 bases, leaving 12 bases of the junction unmatched.

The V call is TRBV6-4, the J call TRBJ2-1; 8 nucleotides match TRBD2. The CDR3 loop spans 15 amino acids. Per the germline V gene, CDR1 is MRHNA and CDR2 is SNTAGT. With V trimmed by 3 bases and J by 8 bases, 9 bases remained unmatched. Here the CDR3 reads CASSEDRGGIDEQFF. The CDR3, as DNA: TGTGCCAGCAGTGAGGACCGGGGGGGCATCGATGAGCAGTTCTTC.

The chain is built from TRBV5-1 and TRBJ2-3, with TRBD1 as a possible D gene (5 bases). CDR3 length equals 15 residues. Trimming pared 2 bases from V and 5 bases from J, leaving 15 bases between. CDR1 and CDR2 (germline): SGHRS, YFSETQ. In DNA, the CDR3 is TGCGCCAGCAGCTTTCAGGGCGGTAAGGGAGATACGCAGTATTTT. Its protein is CASSFQGGKGDTQYF.

Written as DNA, the CDR3 is TGTGCCAGCAGTCCCCAGGAGGGTTTAAACTATGGCTACACCTTC. Its translation is CASSPQEGLNYGYTF. The chain recombines TRBV6-6 with TRBJ1-2; D gene ambiguous. With 5 bases removed from V and 2 bases from J, the gap between germline ends came to 15 bases. The germline V gene has CDR1 MNHNY and CDR2 SVGAGI (reference sequence). The CDR3 runs 15 residues.

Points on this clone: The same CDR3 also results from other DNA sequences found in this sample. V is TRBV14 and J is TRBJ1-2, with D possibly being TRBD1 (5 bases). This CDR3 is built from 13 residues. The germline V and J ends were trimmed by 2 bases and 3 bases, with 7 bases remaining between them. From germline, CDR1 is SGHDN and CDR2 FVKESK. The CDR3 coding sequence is TGTGCCAGCAGCCAACAGGGATACTATGGCTACACCTTC. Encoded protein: CASSQQGYYGYTF.

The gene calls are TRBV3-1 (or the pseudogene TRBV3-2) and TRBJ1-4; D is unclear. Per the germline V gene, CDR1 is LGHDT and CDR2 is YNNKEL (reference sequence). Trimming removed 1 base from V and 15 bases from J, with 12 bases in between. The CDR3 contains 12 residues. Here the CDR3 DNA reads TGTGCCAGCAGCCAAGCCGGACGGCTAGTGTTTTTT. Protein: CASSQAGRLVFF.

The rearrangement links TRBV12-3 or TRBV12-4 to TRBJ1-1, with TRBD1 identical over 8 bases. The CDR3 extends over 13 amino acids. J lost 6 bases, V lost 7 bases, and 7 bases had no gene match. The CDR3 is CASTQGAWAEAFF. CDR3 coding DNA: TGTGCCAGCACCCAGGGGGCTTGGGCTGAAGCTTTCTTT.

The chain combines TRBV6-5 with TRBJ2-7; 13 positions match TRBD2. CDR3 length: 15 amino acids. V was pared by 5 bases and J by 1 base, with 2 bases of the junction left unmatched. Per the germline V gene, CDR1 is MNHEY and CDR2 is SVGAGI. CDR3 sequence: CASSPLAGGSYEQYF. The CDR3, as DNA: TGTGCCAGCAGTCCACTAGCGGGGGGGTCCTACGAGCAGTACTTC.

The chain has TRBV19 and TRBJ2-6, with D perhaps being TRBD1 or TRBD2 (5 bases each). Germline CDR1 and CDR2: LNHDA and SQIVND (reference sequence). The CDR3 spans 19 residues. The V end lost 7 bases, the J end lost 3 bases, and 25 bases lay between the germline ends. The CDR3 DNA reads TGTGCCAGTAAACACCCACGGCAGGGAGTACGACATGGGGCCAACGTCCTGACTTTC. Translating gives CASKHPRQGVRHGANVLTF. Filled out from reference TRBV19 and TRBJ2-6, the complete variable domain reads DGGITQSPKYLFRKEGQNVTLSCEQNLNHDAMYWYRQDPGQGLRLIYYSQIVNDFQKGDIAEGYSVSREKKESFPLTVTSAQKNPTAFYLCASKHPRQGVRHGANVLTFGAGSRLTVL.

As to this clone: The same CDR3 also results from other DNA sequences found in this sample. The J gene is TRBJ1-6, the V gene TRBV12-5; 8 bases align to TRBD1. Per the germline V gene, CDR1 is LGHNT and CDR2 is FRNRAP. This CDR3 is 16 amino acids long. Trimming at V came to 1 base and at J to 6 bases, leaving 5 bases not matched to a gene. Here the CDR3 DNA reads TGTGCTAGTGGTTTGGGACAGGGGCTTAGTAATTCACCCCTCCACTTT. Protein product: CASGLGQGLSNSPLHF.

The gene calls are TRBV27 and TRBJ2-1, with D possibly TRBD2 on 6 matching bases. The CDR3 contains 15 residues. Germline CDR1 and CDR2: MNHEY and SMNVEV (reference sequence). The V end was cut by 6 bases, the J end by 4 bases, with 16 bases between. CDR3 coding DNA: TGTGCCAGCAGCCGCGTGGGACTGGTTTACAATGAGCAGTTCTTC. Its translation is CASSRVGLVYNEQFF.

CDR3 coding DNA: TGTGCCAGCAGCTTCCAGGGGCAGCCCCAGCATTTT. Residues: CASSFQGQPQHF. The rearrangement links TRBV7-2 to TRBJ1-5, with TRBD1 as a possible D gene (6 bases). CDR3 length: 12 amino acids. The V end lost 3 bases, the J end lost 7 bases, and 7 bases lay between the germline ends. Germline lookup yields CDR1 SGHTA and CDR2 FQGNSA.

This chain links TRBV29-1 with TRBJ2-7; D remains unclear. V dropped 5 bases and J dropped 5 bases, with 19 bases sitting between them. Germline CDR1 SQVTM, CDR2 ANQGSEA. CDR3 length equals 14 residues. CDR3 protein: CSVSRSIGNHEQYF. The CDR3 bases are TGCAGCGTTTCCCGCTCCATCGGAAACCACGAGCAGTACTTC.

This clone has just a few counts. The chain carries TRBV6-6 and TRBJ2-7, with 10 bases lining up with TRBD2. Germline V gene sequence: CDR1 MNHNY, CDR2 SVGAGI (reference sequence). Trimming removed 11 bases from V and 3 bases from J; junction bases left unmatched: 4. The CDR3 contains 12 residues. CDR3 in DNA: TGTGCCGCGAGACTAGCGGGCTACGAGCAGTACTTC. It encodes CAARLAGYEQYF.

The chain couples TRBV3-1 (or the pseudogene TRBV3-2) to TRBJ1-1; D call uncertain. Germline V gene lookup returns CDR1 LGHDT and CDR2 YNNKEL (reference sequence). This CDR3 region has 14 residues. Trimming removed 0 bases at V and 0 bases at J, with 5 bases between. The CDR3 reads CASSQDWMNTEAFF. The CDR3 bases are TGTGCCAGCAGCCAAGATTGGATGAACACTGAAGCTTTCTTT.

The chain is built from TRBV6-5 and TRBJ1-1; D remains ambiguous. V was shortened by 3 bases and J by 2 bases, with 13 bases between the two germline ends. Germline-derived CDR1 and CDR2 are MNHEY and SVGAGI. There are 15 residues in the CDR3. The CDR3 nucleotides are TGTGCCAGCAGTTATTTGGGGAGGATAAACACTGAAGCTTTCTTT. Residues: CASSYLGRINTEAFF.

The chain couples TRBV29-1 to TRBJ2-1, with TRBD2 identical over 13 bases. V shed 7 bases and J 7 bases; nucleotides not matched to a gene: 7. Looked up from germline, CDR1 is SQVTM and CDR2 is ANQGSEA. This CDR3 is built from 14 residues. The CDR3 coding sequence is TGCAGCGCCCTACTAGCGGGGGGGTGGAATGAGCAGTTCTTC. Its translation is CSALLAGGWNEQFF.

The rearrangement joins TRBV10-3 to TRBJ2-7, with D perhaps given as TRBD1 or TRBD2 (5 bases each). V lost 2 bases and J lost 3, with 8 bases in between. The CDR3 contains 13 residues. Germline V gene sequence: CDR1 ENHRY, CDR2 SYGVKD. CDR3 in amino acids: CAISEGTLYEQYF. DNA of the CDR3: TGTGCCATCAGTGAGGGGACCCTCTACGAGCAGTACTTC.

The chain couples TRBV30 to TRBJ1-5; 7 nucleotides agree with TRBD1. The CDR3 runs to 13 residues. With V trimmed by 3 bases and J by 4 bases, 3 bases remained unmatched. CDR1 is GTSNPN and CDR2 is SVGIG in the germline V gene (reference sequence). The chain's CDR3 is CAWRDRDNQPQHF. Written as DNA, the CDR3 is TGTGCCTGGAGAGACAGGGATAATCAGCCCCAGCATTTT. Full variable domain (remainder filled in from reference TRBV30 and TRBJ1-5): SQTIHQWPATLVQPVGSPLSLECTVEGTSNPNLYWYRQAAGRGLQLLFYSVGIGQISSEVPQNLSASRPQDRQFILSSKKLLLSDSGFYLCAWRDRDNQPQHFGDGTRLSIL.

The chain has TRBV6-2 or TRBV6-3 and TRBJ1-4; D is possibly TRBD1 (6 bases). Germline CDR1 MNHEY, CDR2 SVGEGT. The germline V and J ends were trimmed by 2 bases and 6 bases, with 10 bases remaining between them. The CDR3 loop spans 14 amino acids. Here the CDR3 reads CASSYQGSDEKLFF. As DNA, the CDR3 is TGTGCCAGCAGTTACCAGGGGTCGGATGAAAAACTGTTTTTT.

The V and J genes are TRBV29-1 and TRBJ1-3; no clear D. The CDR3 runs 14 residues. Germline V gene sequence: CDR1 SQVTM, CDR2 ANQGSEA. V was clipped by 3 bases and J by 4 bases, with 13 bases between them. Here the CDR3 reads CSVDHAGAGNTIYF. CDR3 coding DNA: TGCAGCGTTGATCACGCGGGAGCCGGAAACACCATATATTTT.

CDR3 bases: TGTGCCACCCTTCGTGGGGGGGCTGGCTACACCTTC. This sequence encodes CATLRGGAGYTF. The J gene is TRBJ1-2, the V gene TRBV6-5; D may be TRBD1 (6 bases). CDR1 and CDR2 (germline): MNHEY, SVGAGI. Trimming left V 10 bases short and J 7 bases short, with 16 bases between. The CDR3 length is 12 residues.

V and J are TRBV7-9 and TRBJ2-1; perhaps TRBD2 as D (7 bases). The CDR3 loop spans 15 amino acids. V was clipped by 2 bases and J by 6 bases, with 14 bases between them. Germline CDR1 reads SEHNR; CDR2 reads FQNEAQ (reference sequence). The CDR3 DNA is TGTGCCAGCAGCTTAACGGGGGGCCAGGGCAATGAGCAGTTCTTC. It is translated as CASSLTGGQGNEQFF.

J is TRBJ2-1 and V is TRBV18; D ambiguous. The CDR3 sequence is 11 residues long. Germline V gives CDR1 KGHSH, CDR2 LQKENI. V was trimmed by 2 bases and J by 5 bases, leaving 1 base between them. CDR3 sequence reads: CASSPDNEQFF. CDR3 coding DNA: TGTGCCAGCTCACCAGACAATGAGCAGTTCTTC.

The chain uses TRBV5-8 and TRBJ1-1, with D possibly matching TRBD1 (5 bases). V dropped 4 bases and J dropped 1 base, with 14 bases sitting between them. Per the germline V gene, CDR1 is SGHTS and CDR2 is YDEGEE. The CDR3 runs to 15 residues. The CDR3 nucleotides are TGTGCCAGCAGCCCCAACCCAAGGGGGAACACTGAAGCTTTCTTT. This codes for CASSPNPRGNTEAFF.

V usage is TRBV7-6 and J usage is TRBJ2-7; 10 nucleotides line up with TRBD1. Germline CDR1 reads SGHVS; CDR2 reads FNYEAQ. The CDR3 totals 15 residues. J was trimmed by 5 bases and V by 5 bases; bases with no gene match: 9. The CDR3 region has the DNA TGTGCCAGCAGCGGGACAGGGGATAGTTCCCACGAGCAGTACTTC. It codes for CASSGTGDSSHEQYF.

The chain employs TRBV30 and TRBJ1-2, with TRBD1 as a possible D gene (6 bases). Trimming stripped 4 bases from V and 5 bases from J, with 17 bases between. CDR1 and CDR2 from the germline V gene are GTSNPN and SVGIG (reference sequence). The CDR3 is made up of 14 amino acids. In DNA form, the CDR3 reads TGTGCCTGGAACAGGGAGGAGATTTGGTATGGCTACACCTTC. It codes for CAWNREEIWYGYTF.

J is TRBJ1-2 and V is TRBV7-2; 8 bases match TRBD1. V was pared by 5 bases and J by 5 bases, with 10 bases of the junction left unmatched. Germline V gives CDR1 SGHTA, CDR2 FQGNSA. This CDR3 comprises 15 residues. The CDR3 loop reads CASSPRQGFPYGYTF. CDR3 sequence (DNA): TGTGCCAGCAGCCCCCGACAGGGGTTTCCATATGGCTACACCTTC.

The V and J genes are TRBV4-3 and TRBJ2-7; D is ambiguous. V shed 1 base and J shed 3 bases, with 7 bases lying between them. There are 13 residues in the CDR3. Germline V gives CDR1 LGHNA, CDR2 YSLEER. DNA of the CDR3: TGCGCCAGCAGCCAAGGCTACGGCTACGAGCAGTACTTC. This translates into CASSQGYGYEQYF.